The rows below give T cell receptor beta chains drawn from one sample of a study of blood T cell repertoires in COVID-19. Generated by immunoSEQ multiplex PCR, the TCRdb table keeps only in-frame clones and is missing some. In the table there are 150,000 to 200,000 clones, 75% to 90% of which are singletons. Sequenced: peripheral blood. The source is a woman between 40 and 50 years old with acute or convalescent COVID-19. The CDR3 runs from the conserved cysteine through the conserved F or W. Fields, in order: J gene, clone size, CDR3 length, V gene, D gene, CDR3 DNA, CDR3 protein. A D gene is named only where the DNA matches it firmly. Not every row has a clone size; where given, it reads once, few, many or a size class.

TRBJ1-1	NA	13	TRBV2	NA	TGTGCCAGCAGTGAACGGGGAAACACTGAAGCTTTCTTT	CASSERGNTEAFF
TRBJ2-3	NA	18	TRBV7-2	TRBD2	TGTGCCAGCAGCTTCCTAGCGGAATTTATTTCTAGCACAGATACGCAGTATTTT	CASSFLAEFISSTDTQYF
TRBJ2-5	NA	15	TRBV5-5	TRBD2	TGTGCCAGCAGCTTCTTTACGACTAGCGGAGAGACCCAGTACTTC	CASSFFTTSGETQYF
TRBJ1-1	NA	15	TRBV5-1	NA	TGCGCCAGCAGCTTCTCAGGGCCTTTGAACACTGAAGCTTTCTTT	CASSFSGPLNTEAFF
TRBJ1-2	many	15	TRBV18	TRBD1	TGTGCCAGCTCACCCGTCCGGGACAGTAACTATGGCTACACCTTC	CASSPVRDSNYGYTF
TRBJ1-1	NA	15	TRBV27	TRBD1	TGTGCCAGCAGTCACGGACAGGTTAAATACACTGAAGCTTTCTTT	CASSHGQVKYTEAFF
TRBJ1-2	many	13	TRBV5-5	NA	TGTGCCAGCAGCTTGACAGGAGTCTATGGCTACACCTTC	CASSLTGVYGYTF
TRBJ2-1	once	15	TRBV7-2	NA	TGTGCCAGCAGCCTGGACAGCGCTCCCTACAATGAGCAGTTCTTC	CASSLDSAPYNEQFF
TRBJ2-7	NA	14	TRBV5-1	TRBD1	TGCGCCAGCAGCGGCCCATCGACAGGGCGAGAGCAGTACTTC	CASSGPSTGREQYF
TRBJ1-4	NA	14	TRBV25-1	NA	TGTGCCAGCAGTGACCCGGATCCGGGTGAAAAACTGTTTTTT	CASSDPDPGEKLFF
TRBJ2-2	NA	11	TRBV5-1	NA	TGCGCCAGCAGCCCCGAGGAGGAGCTGTTTTTT	CASSPEEELFF
TRBJ2-7	NA	11	TRBV5-1	NA	TGCGCCAGCAGCTCCTCTTACGAGCAGTACTTC	CASSSSYEQYF
TRBJ2-5	NA	14	TRBV5-1	TRBD1	TGCGCCAGCAGCCCTGGACAGGGCGAGGGGACCCAGTACTTC	CASSPGQGEGTQYF
TRBJ1-3	NA	13	TRBV7-2	NA	TGTGCCAGCAGCTCGGGGGTAGGAAACACCATATATTTT	CASSSGVGNTIYF
TRBJ2-5	NA	13	TRBV9	NA	TGTGCCAGCAGCGTGCAGGCTCAAGAGACCCAGTACTTC	CASSVQAQETQYF
TRBJ2-7	NA	16	TRBV27	TRBD2	TGTGCCAGCAGTTTATTGGGGGGGGTGGAACACTACGAGCAGTACTTC	CASSLLGGVEHYEQYF
TRBJ1-2	NA	15	TRBV7-9	NA	TGTGCCAGCAGCCAACTGGGGGGGGCAGGCTATGGCTACACCTTC	CASSQLGGAGYGYTF
TRBJ1-4	NA	15	TRBV15	NA	TGTGCCACCAGCTCGCCAGTCCCAACTAATGAAAAACTGTTTTTT	CATSSPVPTNEKLFF
TRBJ2-7	NA	15	TRBV6-5	NA	TGTGCCAGCAGTACCCCACCCCGCGGGCTGGGGGAGCAGTACTTC	CASSTPPRGLGEQYF
TRBJ1-2	few	13	TRBV24-1	TRBD1	TGTGCCACCTCGGGACAGACTACCGGTGGCTACACCTTC	CATSGQTTGGYTF
TRBJ2-7	few	15	TRBV5-1	TRBD1	TGCGCCAGCAGCTTACACCTCCTAACAGGGGGCGAGCAGTACTTC	CASSLHLLTGGEQYF
TRBJ2-7	once	11	TRBV28	NA	TGTGCCAGCACGACTTACTACGAGCAGTACTTC	CASTTYYEQYF
TRBJ1-2	NA	15	TRBV4-2	TRBD1	TGTGCCAGCAGCCAAGATAGGCAGGGGGCGTTTGGCTACACCTTC	CASSQDRQGAFGYTF
TRBJ1-5	NA	18	TRBV28	TRBD1	TGTGCCAGCGGATCGACCGGGACAGGTCATTATAGCAATCAGCCCCAGCATTTT	CASGSTGTGHYSNQPQHF
TRBJ1-1	NA	13	TRBV10-3	NA	TGTGCCTCATACCGGGACATGAACACTGAAGCTTTCTTT	CASYRDMNTEAFF
TRBJ2-7	NA	11	TRBV19	NA	TGTGCCAGTAGTGCCGGGAACGAGCAGTACTTC	CASSAGNEQYF
TRBJ1-5	NA	14	TRBV6-5	NA	TGTGCCAGCAGGAAGCTGACAGGTAATCAGCCCCAGCATTTT	CASRKLTGNQPQHF